Given below is one TCR beta chain in context. What it recognizes is unknown. The sample is drawn from a study of siplizumab effects on memory and regulatory T cells. Data came from immunoSEQ multiplex PCR; TCRdb stores just in-frame clones and leaves some out. This table holds some 99,000 clones, around 90% found once. The CDR3 has 14 amino acids. V lost 1 base, J lost 8 bases, and 14 bases lay in between. The germline gives CDR1 SEHNR, CDR2 FQNEAQ (reference sequence). General study results and limits: Naive T cells seemed more diverse than memory cells; they also seemed major alloresponse contributors.

The TCR was taken from a human donor in good health. Sequencing was done on a sample of Tregs sorted from blood. V gene TRBV7-9 combines with J gene TRBJ1-2; weak D call: TRBD1 (6 bases). The CDR3 region is CASSLGDGGRGYTF. The CDR3 nucleotides read TGTGCCAGCAGCTTAGGGGACGGGGGGCGAGGCTACACCTTC. Together with reference TRBV7-9 and TRBJ1-2, the CDR3 gives the full variable domain: DTGVSQNPRHKITKRGQNVTFRCDPISEHNRLYWYRQTLGQGPEFLTYFQNEAQLEKSRLLSDRFSAERPKGSFSTLEIQRTEQGDSAMYLCASSLGDGGRGYTFGSGTRLTVV.